The 32 T cell receptor beta chains reported below all come from one sample, sequenced in a study of cytomegalovirus exposure and HLA in healthy donors (dated 2017 in TCRdb). Receptor libraries were prepared by the immunoSEQ multiplex PCR assay. For the multiplex PCR, a mixture combining 60 forward primers for TCR Vbeta segments and 13 reverse primers for TCR Jbeta segments was used. TCRdb re-hosts the immuneACCESS table, in-frame sequences only. Its copies lack some clones; in the studies checked, an unresolved V gene accounts for under half of them, and the cause for the rest is not known. The sample records some 130,000 clones, 70% to 85% of which are singletons. The ten largest clones add up to approximately 1.6% of the sample. Sequencing input: PBMCs. The source is a female donor in good health and CMV-seronegative.

The chain uses TRBV5-1 and TRBJ1-5; unclear D gene. This CDR3 has 16 residues. Germline CDR1 SGHRS, CDR2 YFSETQ. The V and J ends lost 0 bases and 2 bases respectively, with 12 bases between them. CDR3 coding DNA: TGCGCCAGCAGCTTGGTTCCGGGAGATGGCAATCAGCCCCAGCATTTT. Translation: CASSLVPGDGNQPQHF.

The rearrangement links TRBV27 to TRBJ2-7; TRBD1 aligns across 7 bases. Unmatched junction bases numbered 7, after V lost 9 bases and J lost 5 bases. Germline V CDR1 and CDR2: MNHEY, SMNVEV (reference sequence). There are 12 residues in the CDR3. The CDR3 region is CASRTGFDEQYF. CDR3 coding DNA: TGTGCCAGTCGGACAGGATTCGACGAGCAGTACTTC.

The chain employs TRBV7-2 and TRBJ1-5, with D unresolved. The germline CDR1 and CDR2 sequences are SGHTA and FQGNSA. Trimming stripped 7 bases from V and 4 bases from J, with 11 bases between. The CDR3 is made up of 13 amino acids. Written as DNA, the CDR3 is TGTGCCAGCACCAACAGTGTAAATCAGCCCCAGCATTTT. This sequence encodes CASTNSVNQPQHF. Supplemented by reference TRBV7-2 and TRBJ1-5, the full variable domain reads GAGVSQSPSNKVTEKGKDVELRCDPISGHTALYWYRQSLGQGLEFLIYFQGNSAPDKSGLPSDRFSAERTGGSVSTLTIQRTQQEDSAVYLCASTNSVNQPQHFGDGTRLSIL.

The chain employs TRBV19 and TRBJ2-2; TRBD2 aligns across 7 bases. Looked up from germline, CDR1 is LNHDA and CDR2 is SQIVND (reference sequence). This CDR3 spans 15 amino acids. V gave up 8 bases and J gave up 6 bases; unmatched junction bases: 12. The DNA for the CDR3 is TGTGCCAGTGGCCAGGGAGCGGGAATACCCGGGGAGCTGTTTTTT. Translated: CASGQGAGIPGELFF.

This chain links TRBV7-9 with TRBJ2-5, with D unresolved. There are 15 residues in the CDR3. CDR1 and CDR2 (germline): SEHNR, FQNEAQ (reference sequence). The V gene lost 4 bases and the J gene lost 3 bases, with 15 bases spanning the gap. In nucleotides, the CDR3 is TGTGCCAGCAGCTCCCCCGCCGAGGTGGAAGAGACCCAGTACTTC. Its translation is CASSSPAEVEETQYF.

The chain recombines TRBV7-2 with TRBJ2-7, with 10 bases identical to TRBD2. The better agreement between TRBJ2-5 and the DNA end casts doubt on the J call. The CDR3 sequence is 16 residues long. Germline V gene lookup returns CDR1 SGHTA and CDR2 FQGNSA. The CDR3 region has the DNA TGTGCCAGCAGTCGGGTAGCGGGAGGCCTTAAAGAGACCCAGTACTTC. Amino acid sequence: CASSRVAGGLKETQYF.

The J gene is TRBJ1-5, the V gene TRBV29-1; no definite D call. In germline, CDR1 is SQVTM, CDR2 ANQGSEA. The CDR3 is 10 amino acids. Trimming shortened V by 4 bases and J by 10 bases, and 8 bases separated the two germline ends. CDR3 sequence reads: CSVGPSPQHF. In nucleotides, the CDR3 is TGCAGCGTTGGCCCGAGCCCCCAGCATTTT. The entire variable domain, with the rest obtained from reference TRBV29-1 and TRBJ1-5, is as follows: SAVISQKPSRDICQRGTSLTIQCQVDSQVTMMFWYRQQPGQSLTLIATANQGSEATYESGFVIDKFPISRPNLTFSTLTVSNMSPEDSSIYLCSVGPSPQHFGDGTRLSIL.

V usage is TRBV19 and J usage is TRBJ2-2; 13 nucleotides align to TRBD2. This CDR3 is 19 amino acids long. J was trimmed by 5 bases and V by 5 bases; bases with no gene match: 14. CDR1 is LNHDA and CDR2 is SQIVND in the germline V gene (reference sequence). Here the CDR3 reads CASSPTRTSGSFGTGELFF. CDR3 nucleotide sequence: TGTGCCAGTAGTCCTACTCGGACTAGCGGGAGTTTCGGTACCGGGGAGCTGTTTTTT. Variable domain in full (rest from reference TRBV19 and TRBJ2-2): DGGITQSPKYLFRKEGQNVTLSCEQNLNHDAMYWYRQDPGQGLRLIYYSQIVNDFQKGDIAEGYSVSREKKESFPLTVTSAQKNPTAFYLCASSPTRTSGSFGTGELFFGEGSRLTVL.

The genes are TRBV27 and TRBJ1-5; D ambiguous. The V gene lost 7 bases and the J gene lost 4 bases, with 11 bases spanning the gap. The CDR3 runs 13 residues. Germline CDR1 reads MNHEY; CDR2 reads SMNVEV (reference sequence). DNA of the CDR3: TGTGCCAGCACTCACGGTAGAAATCAGCCCCAGCATTTT. This codes for CASTHGRNQPQHF.

V and J are TRBV5-1 and TRBJ1-2, with 8 positions matching TRBD1. The junction had 6 bases not matched to a gene; V was cut back by 0 bases and J by 8 bases. Germline V gene lookup returns CDR1 SGHRS and CDR2 YFSETQ. The CDR3 has 14 residues. The CDR3 is CASSLVQGAEGYTF. DNA of the CDR3: TGCGCCAGCAGCTTGGTGCAGGGGGCCGAAGGCTACACCTTC.

This clone was counted once. The chain uses TRBV9 and TRBJ2-1; 9 nucleotides align to TRBD2. Germline V lookup: CDR1 SGDLS, CDR2 YYNGEE. The CDR3 spans 16 residues. Germline trimming cut 0 bases from V and 2 bases from J; bases unmatched to any gene: 3. CDR3 nucleotide sequence: TGTGCCAGCAGCGTAGGGGCTAGCGGGACCTACAATGAGCAGTTCTTC. Encoded protein: CASSVGASGTYNEQFF.

Written as DNA, the CDR3 is TGTGCCAGCAGACTCATCAAGAAAATCACAGATACGCAGTATTTT. It encodes CASRLIKKITDTQYF. The genes are TRBV5-8 and TRBJ2-3, with D unresolved. This CDR3 comprises 15 residues. Trimming shortened V by 5 bases and J by 2 bases, and 15 bases separated the two germline ends. In germline, CDR1 is SGHTS, CDR2 YDEGEE.

The V and J genes are TRBV6-5 and TRBJ1-4, with a weak D call TRBD1 (6 bases). This CDR3 comprises 13 residues. The V and J ends lost 4 bases and 12 bases respectively, with 15 bases between them. Looked up from germline, CDR1 is MNHEY and CDR2 is SVGAGI. CDR3 nucleotide sequence: TGTGCCAGCAGTTTCTCCCAGGGGTTTGAACTGTTTTTT. Translated: CASSFSQGFELFF.

This clone was observed a handful of times. The rearrangement joins TRBV7-8 to TRBJ2-5; 8 nucleotides agree with TRBD1. J was trimmed by 5 bases and V by 3 bases; bases with no gene match: 8. The CDR3 has 15 amino acids. CDR1 is SGHVS, CDR2 FQNEAQ, per germline. The CDR3: CASSFDRGLLETQYF. Here the CDR3 DNA reads TGTGCCAGCAGCTTCGACAGGGGTCTGCTGGAGACCCAGTACTTC. The full variable domain, in which reference TRBV7-8 and TRBJ2-5 provide the parts outside the CDR3, is GAGVSQSPRYKVAKRGQDVALRCDPISGHVSLFWYQQALGQGPEFLTYFQNEAQLDKSGLPSDRFFAERPEGSVSTLKIQRTQQEDSAVYLCASSFDRGLLETQYFGPGTRLLVL.

V and J are TRBV13 and TRBJ2-7; 12 bases are a match to TRBD2. The J segment lost 2 bases and the V segment lost 5 bases, leaving 4 bases of the junction unmatched. CDR3 size: 15 residues. The V gene's germline CDR1 is PRHDT and CDR2 FYEKMQ (reference sequence). In DNA, the CDR3 is TGTGCCAGCAGCACCGGGACTAGCGGGCCCTACGAGCAGTACTTC. Its protein is CASSTGTSGPYEQYF.

This rearrangement joins TRBV11-1 to TRBJ2-2; D gene unclear. CDR1 SGHAT and CDR2 FQDESV come from the germline V gene (reference sequence). The V gene lost 3 bases and the J gene lost 2 bases, with 4 bases spanning the gap. The CDR3 has 13 amino acids. This CDR3 is CASSFPNTGELFF. CDR3 bases: TGTGCCAGCAGCTTCCCAAACACCGGGGAGCTGTTTTTT. The entire variable domain, with the rest obtained from reference TRBV11-1 and TRBJ2-2, is as follows: EAEVAQSPRYKITEKSQAVAFWCDPISGHATLYWYRQILGQGPELLVQFQDESVVDDSQLPKDRFSAERLKGVDSTLKIQPAELGDSAMYLCASSFPNTGELFFGEGSRLTVL.

This chain joins TRBV7-3 and TRBJ2-2; no clear D. Trimming removed 3 bases at V and 2 bases at J, with 7 bases between. CDR1 is SGHTA and CDR2 is FQGTGA in the germline V gene. The length of the CDR3 is 14 residues. For the CDR3, the DNA is TGTGCCAGCAGCTTGGGCACTAACACCGGGGAGCTGTTTTTT. This gives the protein CASSLGTNTGELFF.

The gene calls are TRBV11-3 and TRBJ2-3, with 8 bases that match TRBD2. CDR3 length: 13 amino acids. V shed 5 bases and J 10 bases; nucleotides not matched to a gene: 8. Germline-derived CDR1 and CDR2 are SGHNT and YENEEA. CDR3: CASSPTTSGPQYF. The DNA for the CDR3 is TGTGCCAGCAGCCCTACAACTAGCGGTCCGCAGTATTTT. Looking up the rest from reference TRBV11-3 and TRBJ2-3 gives the full variable domain: EAGVVQSPRYKIIEKKQPVAFWCNPISGHNTLYWYLQNLGQGPELLIRYENEEAVDDSQLPKDRFSAERLKGVDSTLKIQPAELGDSAVYLCASSPTTSGPQYFGPGTRLTVL.

The chain combines TRBV7-2 with TRBJ1-5, with 9 bases that match TRBD1. CDR3 length: 16 residues. CDR1 is SGHTA, CDR2 FQGNSA, per germline. V shed 6 bases, J shed 4 bases, and the junction held 10 bases outside the gene matches. The DNA of the CDR3 is TGTGCCAGCAGTCCTGGACAGGGGAGATTAAATCAGCCCCAGCATTTT. Translation gives CASSPGQGRLNQPQHF. The variable domain in full, completed from reference TRBV7-2 and TRBJ1-5, reads GAGVSQSPSNKVTEKGKDVELRCDPISGHTALYWYRQSLGQGLEFLIYFQGNSAPDKSGLPSDRFSAERTGGSVSTLTIQRTQQEDSAVYLCASSPGQGRLNQPQHFGDGTRLSIL.

J is TRBJ2-2 and V is TRBV9; 15 nucleotides agree with TRBD2. The CDR3 extends over 16 amino acids. Germline CDR1 and CDR2: SGDLS and YYNGEE. The V gene end was trimmed by 5 bases and the J gene end by 6 bases; junction bases not matched to a gene: 5. CDR3 bases: TGTGCCAGCAGTGCAAGGACTAGCGGGAGGGCCGGGGAGCTGTTTTTT. It encodes CASSARTSGRAGELFF.

The rearrangement links TRBV19 to TRBJ1-1; TRBD1 matches at 9 bases. This CDR3 has 17 amino acids. V shed 9 bases and J 1 base; nucleotides not matched to a gene: 15. Germline CDR1 is LNHDA and CDR2 is SQIVND (reference sequence). Here the CDR3 reads CASRRGQGFGWNTEAFF. The CDR3 nucleotides read TGTGCCAGCCGCCGGGGACAGGGCTTCGGGTGGAACACTGAAGCTTTCTTT.

The CDR3 sequence: CASSSPPGVRTDTQYF. CDR3 bases: TGTGCCAGCAGTTCCCCGCCAGGGGTGAGAACAGATACGCAGTATTTT. J is TRBJ2-3 and V is TRBV2; D possibly corresponds to TRBD1 (6 bases). CDR1 is SNHLY and CDR2 is FYNNEI in the germline V gene. V was trimmed by 5 bases and J by 3 bases, leaving 18 bases between them. CDR3 length: 16 residues. The whole variable domain, remainder taken from reference TRBV2 and TRBJ2-3, is EPEVTQTPSHQVTQMGQEVILRCVPISNHLYFYWYRQILGQKVEFLVSFYNNEISEKSEIFDDQFSVERPDGSNFTLKIRSTKLEDSAMYFCASSSPPGVRTDTQYFGPGTRLTVL.

The chain carries TRBV5-4 and TRBJ1-2, with unresolved D. This CDR3 spans 14 amino acids. V lost 7 bases to trimming and J lost 0 bases, with 13 bases between them. Germline V gene sequence: CDR1 SGHNT, CDR2 YYREEE (reference sequence). For the CDR3, the DNA is TGTGCCAGCGGGTGGACGGGATCTAACTATGGCTACACCTTC. Protein sequence: CASGWTGSNYGYTF.

The chain combines TRBV6-5 with TRBJ2-2, with D uncertain. V was shortened by 0 bases and J by 4 bases, with 9 bases between the two germline ends. The CDR3 has 15 amino acids. In germline, CDR1 is MNHEY, CDR2 SVGAGI. CDR3 sequence: CASSYSVQLTGELFF. CDR3 coding DNA: TGTGCCAGCAGTTACTCTGTACAGCTCACCGGGGAGCTGTTTTTT.

V and J are TRBV28 and TRBJ2-7; 10 nucleotides agree with TRBD1. V lost 5 bases and J lost 6; bases outside the gene matches: 13. Germline-derived CDR1 and CDR2 are MDHEN and SYDVKM. This CDR3 spans 16 amino acids. The CDR3 bases are TGTGCCAGCAGTACACGGGACAGGGGTATACACAGCGAGCAGTACTTC. Translated, it gives CASSTRDRGIHSEQYF.

The sample holds a few counts of this clone. This sequence joins TRBV7-9 and TRBJ1-1; unclear D gene. Per the germline V gene, CDR1 is SEHNR and CDR2 is FQNEAQ (reference sequence). V lost 2 bases to trimming and J lost 4 bases, with 5 bases between them. The CDR3 is made up of 12 amino acids. The CDR3 protein is CASSLLSTEAFF. Written as DNA, the CDR3 is TGTGCCAGCAGCTTATTGAGCACTGAAGCTTTCTTT.

The chain employs TRBV5-1 and TRBJ2-3, with TRBD1 matching 9 bases. CDR1 SGHRS and CDR2 YFSETQ come from the germline V gene. The CDR3 has 16 amino acids. Germline trimming cut 2 bases from V and 0 bases from J; bases unmatched to any gene: 4. DNA for the CDR3: TGCGCCAGCAGCTTAGGGACAGGGATAAGCACAGATACGCAGTATTTT. Protein: CASSLGTGISTDTQYF. Variable domain in full (rest from reference TRBV5-1 and TRBJ2-3): KAGVTQTPRYLIKTRGQQVTLSCSPISGHRSVSWYQQTPGQGLQFLFEYFSETQRNKGNFPGRFSGRQFSNSRSEMNVSTLELGDSALYLCASSLGTGISTDTQYFGPGTRLTVL.

This rearrangement joins TRBV11-2 to TRBJ2-3; 12 bases are shared with TRBD2. Germline CDR1 SGHAT, CDR2 FQNNGV. The CDR3 has 15 amino acids. The trim removed 6 bases at V and 4 bases at J, leaving 5 bases unmatched. The CDR3 sequence is CASSLAGGRADTQYF. CDR3 nucleotides: TGTGCCAGCAGTCTAGCGGGAGGGCGGGCAGATACGCAGTATTTT.

In DNA, the CDR3 is TGTGCCAGCACACCGGCCCTAGGACTCACAGATACGCAGTATTTT. Translating it yields CASTPALGLTDTQYF. The V and J genes are TRBV7-2 and TRBJ2-3; D is perhaps TRBD2 (5 bases). The CDR3 is 15 residues long. The V end lost 7 bases, the J end lost 2 bases, and 16 bases lay between the germline ends. From germline, CDR1 is SGHTA and CDR2 FQGNSA. The whole variable domain, remainder taken from reference TRBV7-2 and TRBJ2-3, is GAGVSQSPSNKVTEKGKDVELRCDPISGHTALYWYRQSLGQGLEFLIYFQGNSAPDKSGLPSDRFSAERTGGSVSTLTIQRTQQEDSAVYLCASTPALGLTDTQYFGPGTRLTVL.

J is TRBJ1-1 and V is TRBV30; TRBD1 might be the D (5 bases). This CDR3 is built from 14 residues. Germline CDR1 GTSNPN, CDR2 SVGIG (reference sequence). V lost 4 bases and J 4 bases, leaving 16 bases between the germline ends. The CDR3 region is CAWNLLGGGTEAFF. CDR3 in DNA: TGTGCCTGGAACCTCTTGGGGGGTGGCACTGAAGCTTTCTTT.

This chain uses TRBV28 with TRBJ2-2; D gene unclear. V was shortened by 1 base and J by 6 bases, with 6 bases between the two germline ends. This CDR3 spans 13 amino acids. Germline V gives CDR1 MDHEN, CDR2 SYDVKM. The CDR3 region is CASSLSRSGELFF. The CDR3 DNA reads as TGTGCCAGCAGTTTATCCCGGTCCGGGGAGCTGTTTTTT.

This clone has a single count. The chain recombines TRBV18 with TRBJ1-3; 8 bases line up with TRBD1. V lost 1 base to trimming and J lost 2 bases; unmatched junction nucleotides: 7. The CDR3 spans 17 residues. In germline, CDR1 is KGHSH, CDR2 LQKENI. DNA for the CDR3: TGTGCCAGCTCACCACTAGCGGACAGGGAGCCTGGAAACACCATATATTTT. Its protein product is CASSPLADREPGNTIYF.